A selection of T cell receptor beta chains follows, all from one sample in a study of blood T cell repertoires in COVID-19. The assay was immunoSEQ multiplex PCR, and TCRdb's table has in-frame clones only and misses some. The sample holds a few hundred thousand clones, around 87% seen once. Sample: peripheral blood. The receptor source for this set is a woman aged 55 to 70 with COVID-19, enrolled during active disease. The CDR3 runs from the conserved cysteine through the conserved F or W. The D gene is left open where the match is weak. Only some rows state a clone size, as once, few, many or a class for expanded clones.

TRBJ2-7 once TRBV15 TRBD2 TGTGCCACCAGCAGACCTACCGGGACTAGGGGGTACGAGCAGTACTTC CATSRPTGTRGYEQYF
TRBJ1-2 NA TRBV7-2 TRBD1 TGTGCCAGCAGCCGAGATCGACAGGGAAACTACACCTTC CASSRDRQGNYTF
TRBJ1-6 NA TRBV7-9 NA TGTGCCAGCAGCCTCGATAATTCACCCCTCCACTTT CASSLDNSPLHF
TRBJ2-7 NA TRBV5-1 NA TGCGCCAGCAACGTACAGGGAACCTACGAGCAGTACTTC CASNVQGTYEQYF
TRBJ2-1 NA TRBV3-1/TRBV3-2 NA TGTGCCAGCAGCAAACCTTCCCAGGGGATAGACGAGCAGTTCTTC CASSKPSQGIDEQFF
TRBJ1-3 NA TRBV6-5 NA TGTGCCAGCAAGCAGGGCTGGAGCTCTGGAAACACCATATATTTT CASKQGWSSGNTIYF
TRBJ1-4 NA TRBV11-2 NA TGTGCCAGCAGCTTAGGGGTGGCGGGGAAACTGTTTTTT CASSLGVAGKLFF
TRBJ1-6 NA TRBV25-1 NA TGTGCCAGCAGTGAGAGTTTAAGCTCCTATAATTCACCCCTCCACTTT CASSESLSSYNSPLHF
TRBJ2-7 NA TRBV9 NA TGTGCCAGCAGCCCCCGCCCCGGAGCGGGCACCTACGAGCAGTACTTC CASSPRPGAGTYEQYF
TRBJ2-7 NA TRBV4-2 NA TGTGCCAGCAGCCATCTCGGAGGGGGGGAGAATCCCTACGAGCAGTACTTC CASSHLGGGENPYEQYF
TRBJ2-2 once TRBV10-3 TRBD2 TGTGCCATCGATTCGGGGGGGCCCGGGAGGAGGACCGGGGAGCTGTTTTTT CAIDSGGPGRRTGELFF
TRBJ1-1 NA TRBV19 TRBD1 TGTGCCAGTAGGGGGCGGGGGACAGGGGACACTGAAGCTTTCTTT CASRGRGTGDTEAFF
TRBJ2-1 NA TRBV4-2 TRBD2 TGTGCCAGCAGCCAAGATGTATTAGGGCGGGGGGGCCGCAATGAGCAGTTCTTC CASSQDVLGRGGRNEQFF
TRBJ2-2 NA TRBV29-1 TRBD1 TGCAGCGTTGGAACAACAGGGGTCGGGGAGCTGTTTTTT CSVGTTGVGELFF
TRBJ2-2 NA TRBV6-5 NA TGTGCCAGCAGGCTAGTAAGAGGGGAGCTGTTTTTT CASRLVRGELFF
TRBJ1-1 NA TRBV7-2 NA TGTGCCAGCAGGTCCACCGTAGGGGTCTCGGTCGCTTTCTTT CASRSTVGVSVAFF
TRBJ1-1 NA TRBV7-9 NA TGTGCCAGCAGCTCATTGTCGCCAGACACTGAAGCTTTCTTT CASSSLSPDTEAFF
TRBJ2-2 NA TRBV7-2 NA TGTGCCAGCAGCTCGCGACAGGACACCGGGGAGCTGTTTTTT CASSSRQDTGELFF
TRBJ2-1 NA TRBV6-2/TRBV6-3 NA TGTGCCAGCAGTTACGTCAGCTCCTACAATGAGCAGTTCTTC CASSYVSSYNEQFF
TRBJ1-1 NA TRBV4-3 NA TGCGCCAGCAGCCAAGAATTTCTCGGGGAAGCTTTCTTT CASSQEFLGEAFF
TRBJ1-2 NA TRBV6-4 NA TGTGCCAGCAGTGATTGGGGCGCCGGTGGCTACACCTTC CASSDWGAGGYTF
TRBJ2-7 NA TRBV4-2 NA TGTGCCAGCAGCCTCGCGCGGGAAAACTCCTACGAGCAGTACTTC CASSLARENSYEQYF
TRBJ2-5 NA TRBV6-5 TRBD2 TGTGCCAGCAGATTAGCCGGGGGGGAGACCCAGTACTTC CASRLAGGETQYF
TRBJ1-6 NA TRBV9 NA TGTGCCAGCAGCGTAGGGGCAGGGGACTCACCCCTCCACTTT CASSVGAGDSPLHF
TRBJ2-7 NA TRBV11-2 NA TGTGCCAGCAGCTTAGGAGGGACTTCGGGGGAGCAGTACTTC CASSLGGTSGEQYF
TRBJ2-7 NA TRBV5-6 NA TGTGCCACCTGTAGGGCGGGGATGGAGTCCTACGAGCAGTACTTC CATCRAGMESYEQYF
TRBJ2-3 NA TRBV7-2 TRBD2 TGTGCCAGCAGCTTTGGCGGGGGGCGCACAGATACGCAGTATTTT CASSFGGGRTDTQYF
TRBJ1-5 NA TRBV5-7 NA TGTGCCAGCAGCTATGGACTTAGCAATCAGCCCCAGCATTTT CASSYGLSNQPQHF
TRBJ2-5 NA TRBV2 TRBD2 TGTGCCCGCGGTGGGGGGGGATGGGAGACCCAGTACTTC CARGGGGWETQYF
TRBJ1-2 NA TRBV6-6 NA TGTGCCAGCAGTTACGAGGGCCATGACTATGGCTACACCTTC CASSYEGHDYGYTF
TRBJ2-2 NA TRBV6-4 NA TGTGCCAGCAGTGTGGAGGGTGCCGGGGAGCTGTTTTTT CASSVEGAGELFF
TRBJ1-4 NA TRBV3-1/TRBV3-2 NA TGTGCCAGCAGCCCACAAGGGACAACGAAACTGTTTTTT CASSPQGTTKLFF
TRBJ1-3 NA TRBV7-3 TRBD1 TGTGCCAGCAGCTTAAGGGGACAGGGTGGAAACACCATATATTTT CASSLRGQGGNTIYF
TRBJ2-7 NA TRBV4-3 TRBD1 TGCGCCAGCAGCAAAACCGGGACAGCCTACGAGCAGTACTTC CASSKTGTAYEQYF
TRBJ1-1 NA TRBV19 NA TGTGCCAGTAGTATTGGTTTGGTACAGGGAAACACTGAAGCTTTCTTT CASSIGLVQGNTEAFF
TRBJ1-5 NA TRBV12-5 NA TGTGCTAGTGGTTGGGGCTGGGGGGTATCACGTCAGCCCCAGCATTTT CASGWGWGVSRQPQHF
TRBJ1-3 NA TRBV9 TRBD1 TGTGCCAGCAGCGAGATGGGACAGATCCACTCTGGAAACACCATATATTTT CASSEMGQIHSGNTIYF
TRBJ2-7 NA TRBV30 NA TGTGCCTGGAGTGTAGGGGGGGGCTCCTACGAGCAGTACTTC CAWSVGGGSYEQYF
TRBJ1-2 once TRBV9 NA TGTGCCAGCAGCGGGGAACAGGGTTATGGCTACACCTTC CASSGEQGYGYTF
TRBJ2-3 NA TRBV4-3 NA TGCGCCAGCAGCAGGACAGCCGAATTAATCACAGATACGCAGTATTTT CASSRTAELITDTQYF
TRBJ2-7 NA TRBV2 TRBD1 TGTGCCAGCAGTGGGGGACAGGGGCTAGAGCAGTACTTC CASSGGQGLEQYF
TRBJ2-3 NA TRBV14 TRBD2 TGTGCCAGCAGCCACCGGACTAGCGGGGCCAGCACAGATACGCAGTATTTT CASSHRTSGASTDTQYF
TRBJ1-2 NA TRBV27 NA TGTGCCAGCAGTTTCGACAGAGCTGGGGAATGGGGCTACACCTTC CASSFDRAGEWGYTF
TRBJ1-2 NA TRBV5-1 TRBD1 TGCGCCAGCAAATCCTCTGACAGGGCATCCAGAGGCTACACCTTC CASKSSDRASRGYTF